The clone carrying this T cell receptor (beta chain) was counted between two and nine times. This specimen comes from a study of blood T cell repertoires in COVID-19. Study-level information: The origin of the acute and convalescent COVID-19 samples was the United States, Italy and Spain.

J lost 6 bases, V lost 6 bases, and 5 bases had no gene match. This CDR3 has 12 amino acids. Germline CDR1 SQVTM, CDR2 ANQGSEA. In the study's own analysis: Reference gene primer amplification gave estimated nucleated cell counts. The assay was immunoSEQ multiplex PCR, and TCRdb's table has in-frame clones only and misses some. The DNA was the basis for D and trimming; V, J and clone size are from that table. The sample has more than 200,000 clones, 70% to 90% seen once. The material sequenced was peripheral blood. This clonotype was obtained from a man aged 25-45 years with active or convalescent COVID-19. This chain joins TRBV29-1 and TRBJ2-1; 7 bases map to TRBD1. This chain's CDR3 is CSVRQGSNEQFF. CDR3 nucleotide sequence: TGCAGCGTCAGACAGGGCTCCAATGAGCAGTTCTTC.